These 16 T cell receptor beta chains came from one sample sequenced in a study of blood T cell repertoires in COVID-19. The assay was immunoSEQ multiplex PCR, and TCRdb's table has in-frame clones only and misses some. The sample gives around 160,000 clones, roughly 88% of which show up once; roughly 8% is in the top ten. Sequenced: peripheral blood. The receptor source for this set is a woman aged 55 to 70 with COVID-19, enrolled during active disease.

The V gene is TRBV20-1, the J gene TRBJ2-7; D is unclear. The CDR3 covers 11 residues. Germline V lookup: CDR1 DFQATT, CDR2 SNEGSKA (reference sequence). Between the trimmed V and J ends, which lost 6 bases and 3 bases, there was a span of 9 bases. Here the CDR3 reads CSAVGFYEQYF. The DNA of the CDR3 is TGCAGTGCAGTCGGGTTCTACGAGCAGTACTTC.

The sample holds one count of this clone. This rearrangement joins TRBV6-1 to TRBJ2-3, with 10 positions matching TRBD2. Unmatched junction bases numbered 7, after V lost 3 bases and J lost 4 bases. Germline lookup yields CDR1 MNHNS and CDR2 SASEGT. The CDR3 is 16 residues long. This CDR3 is CASSDESGGVADTQYF. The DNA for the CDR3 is TGTGCCAGCAGTGATGAGAGCGGGGGGGTGGCAGATACGCAGTATTTT.

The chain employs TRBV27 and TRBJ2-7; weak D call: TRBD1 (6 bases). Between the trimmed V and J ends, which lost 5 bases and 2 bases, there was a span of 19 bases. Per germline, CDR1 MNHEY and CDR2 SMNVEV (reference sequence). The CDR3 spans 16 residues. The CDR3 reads CASSRTTRTAAYEQYF. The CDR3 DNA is TGTGCCAGCAGTCGAACTACGAGGACAGCAGCCTACGAGCAGTACTTC.

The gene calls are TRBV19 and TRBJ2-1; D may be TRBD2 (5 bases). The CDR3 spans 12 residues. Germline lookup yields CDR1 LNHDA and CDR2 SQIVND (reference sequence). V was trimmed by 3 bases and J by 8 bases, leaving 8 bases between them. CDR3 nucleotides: TGTGCCAGTAGTATGGGAGACCATGAGCAGTTCTTC. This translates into CASSMGDHEQFF. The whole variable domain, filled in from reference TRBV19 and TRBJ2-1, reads DGGITQSPKYLFRKEGQNVTLSCEQNLNHDAMYWYRQDPGQGLRLIYYSQIVNDFQKGDIAEGYSVSREKKESFPLTVTSAQKNPTAFYLCASSMGDHEQFFGPGTRLTVL.

The DNA for the CDR3 is TGTGCCAGCAGCGCAGGGACAGGCTACGAGCAGTACTTC. Protein sequence: CASSAGTGYEQYF. This chain joins TRBV9 and TRBJ2-7, with 8 positions matching TRBD1. The CDR3 is 13 amino acids. Germline V gives CDR1 SGDLS, CDR2 YYNGEE. Trimming took 3 bases from V and 3 from J; bases not matched to a gene: 2.

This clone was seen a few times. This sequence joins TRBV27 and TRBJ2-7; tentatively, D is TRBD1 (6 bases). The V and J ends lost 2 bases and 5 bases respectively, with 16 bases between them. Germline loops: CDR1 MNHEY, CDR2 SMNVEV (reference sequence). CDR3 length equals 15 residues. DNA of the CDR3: TGTGCCAGCAGTTTAAGGGGGACCAGACGTCACGAGCAGTACTTC. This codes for CASSLRGTRRHEQYF.

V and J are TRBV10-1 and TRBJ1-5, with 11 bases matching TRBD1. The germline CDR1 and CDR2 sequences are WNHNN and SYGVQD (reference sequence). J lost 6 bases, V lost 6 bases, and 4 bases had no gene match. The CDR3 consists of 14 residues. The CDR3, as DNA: TGCGCCAGCAGATTAGGACAGGGGGCTCAGCCCCAGCATTTT. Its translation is CASRLGQGAQPQHF.

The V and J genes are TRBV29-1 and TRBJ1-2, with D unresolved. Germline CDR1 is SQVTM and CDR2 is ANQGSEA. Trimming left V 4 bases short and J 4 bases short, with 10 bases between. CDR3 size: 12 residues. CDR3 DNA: TGCAGCGTTGTTCAGTCTGGCTATGGCTACACCTTC. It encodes CSVVQSGYGYTF.

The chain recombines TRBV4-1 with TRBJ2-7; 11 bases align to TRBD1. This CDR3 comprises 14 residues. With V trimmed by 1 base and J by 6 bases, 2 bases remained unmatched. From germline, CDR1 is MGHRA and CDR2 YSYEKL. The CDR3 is CASSQVGTGGEQYF. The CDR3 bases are TGCGCCAGCAGCCAAGTTGGGACAGGGGGCGAGCAGTACTTC.

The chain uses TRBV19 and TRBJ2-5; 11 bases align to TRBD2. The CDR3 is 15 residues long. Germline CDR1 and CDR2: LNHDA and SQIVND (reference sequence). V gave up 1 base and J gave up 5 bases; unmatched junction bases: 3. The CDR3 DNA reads TGTGCCAGTAGTATAGTAGCGGGGGGGCTTGAGACCCAGTACTTC. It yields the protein CASSIVAGGLETQYF.

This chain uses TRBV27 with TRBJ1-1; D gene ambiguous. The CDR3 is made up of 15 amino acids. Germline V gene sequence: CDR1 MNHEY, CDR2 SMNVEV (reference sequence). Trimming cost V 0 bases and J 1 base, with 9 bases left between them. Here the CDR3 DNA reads TGTGCCAGCAGTTTATCTTGGGGAGGGAACACTGAAGCTTTCTTT. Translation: CASSLSWGGNTEAFF.

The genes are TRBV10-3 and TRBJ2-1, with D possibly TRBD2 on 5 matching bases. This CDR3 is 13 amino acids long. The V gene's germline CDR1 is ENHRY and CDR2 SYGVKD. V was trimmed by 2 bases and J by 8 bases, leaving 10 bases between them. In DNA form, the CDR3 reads TGTGCCATCAGTGAGGGCGGGTTGGATGAGCAGTTCTTC. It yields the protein CAISEGGLDEQFF.

The CDR3, as DNA: TGCGCCAGCAGCTTGGCACAGTCCTACAATGAGCAGTTCTTC. It encodes CASSLAQSYNEQFF. The V and J genes are TRBV5-1 and TRBJ2-1; D gene ambiguous. The CDR3 extends over 14 amino acids. The germline gives CDR1 SGHRS, CDR2 YFSETQ. Trimming left V 0 bases short and J 1 base short, with 5 bases between.

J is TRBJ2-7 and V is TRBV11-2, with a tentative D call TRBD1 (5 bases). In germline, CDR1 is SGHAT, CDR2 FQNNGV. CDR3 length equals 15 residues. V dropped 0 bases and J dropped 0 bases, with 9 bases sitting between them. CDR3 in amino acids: CASSLENRFSYEQYF. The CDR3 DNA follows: TGTGCCAGCAGCTTAGAGAACAGGTTCTCCTACGAGCAGTACTTC.

The CDR3 DNA sequence: TGTGCCAGCAGTCCCCTGGGGGGGAACTATGGCTACACCTTC. It yields the protein CASSPLGGNYGYTF. The genes are TRBV27 and TRBJ1-2; a possible D gene is TRBD1 (5 bases). V was trimmed by 5 bases and J by 2 bases, leaving 12 bases between them. Germline loops: CDR1 MNHEY, CDR2 SMNVEV (reference sequence). The length of the CDR3 is 14 residues.

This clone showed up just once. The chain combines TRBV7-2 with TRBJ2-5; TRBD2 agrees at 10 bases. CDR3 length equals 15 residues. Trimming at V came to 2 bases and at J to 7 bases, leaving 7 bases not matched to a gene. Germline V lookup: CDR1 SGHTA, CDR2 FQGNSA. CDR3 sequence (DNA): TGTGCCAGCAGCTTAAGCGGGGGGGCGCGAGGGACCCAGTACTTC. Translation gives CASSLSGGARGTQYF.